This entry lists 24 T cell receptor beta chains sequenced from one sample in a study of long-term antiretroviral therapy in people with HIV. Samples were assayed with immunoSEQ v3.0 at survey level. Data came from immunoSEQ multiplex PCR; TCRdb stores just in-frame clones and leaves some out. The data contain over 30,000 clones, over 75% of them singletons. This sample comprised unsorted PBMCs, obtained 0.6 years after starting antiretroviral therapy. The receptors originated from a man between 18 and 29 years old with HIV.

The chain employs TRBV29-1 and TRBJ1-2; the match to TRBD1 covers 10 bases. Germline loops: CDR1 SQVTM, CDR2 ANQGSEA. This CDR3 region has 17 residues. After removal of 2 bases from V and 2 bases from J, the junction contained 11 bases not matched to a gene. This CDR3 reads CSVEFLIGQGVNYGYTF. In DNA form, the CDR3 reads TGCAGCGTTGAATTTTTGATAGGACAGGGGGTAAACTATGGCTACACCTTC.

The chain joins TRBV5-6 to TRBJ1-1; D remains ambiguous. This CDR3 region has 13 residues. The germline V and J ends were trimmed by 5 bases and 4 bases, with 12 bases remaining between them. Germline CDR1 reads SGHDT; CDR2 reads YYEEEE. CDR3 bases: TGTGCCAGCAGTCGAGACGGATCCACTGAAGCTTTCTTT. Its translation is CASSRDGSTEAFF.

The CDR3 region is CATTVSNQPQHF. The CDR3 DNA is TGTGCCACCACGGTTAGCAATCAGCCCCAGCATTTT. The rearrangement links TRBV28 to TRBJ1-5, with no clear D. The CDR3 is 12 residues long. Germline V gene data show CDR1 as MDHEN and CDR2 as SYDVKM. Trimming left V 10 bases short and J 0 bases short, with 7 bases between. The full variable domain, with the rest looked up from reference TRBV28 and TRBJ1-5, is DVKVTQSSRYLVKRTGEKVFLECVQDMDHENMFWYRQDPGLGLRLIYFSYDVKMKEKGDIPEGYSVSREKKERFSLILESASTNQTSMYLCATTVSNQPQHFGDGTRLSIL.

The J gene is TRBJ2-1, the V gene TRBV18; 10 bases line up with TRBD2. The V gene end was trimmed by 0 bases and the J gene end by 4 bases; junction bases not matched to a gene: 9. The CDR3 sequence is 18 residues long. Per germline, CDR1 KGHSH and CDR2 LQKENI. DNA of the CDR3: TGTGCCAGCTCACCACCGGGAATAGCGGGAGGCGGATACAATGAGCAGTTCTTC. Its protein is CASSPPGIAGGGYNEQFF. The variable domain in full, with the rest retrieved from reference TRBV18 and TRBJ2-1, is NAGVMQNPRHLVRRRGQEARLRCSPMKGHSHVYWYRQLPEEGLKFMVYLQKENIIDESGMPKERFSAEFPKEGPSILRIQQVVRGDSAAYFCASSPPGIAGGGYNEQFFGPGTRLTVL.

In DNA, the CDR3 is TGTGCCAGCAGCCCGACGACTCCTCCCGAGACCCAGTACTTC. Protein: CASSPTTPPETQYF. The V call is TRBV11-2, the J call TRBJ2-5; no firm D call. CDR1 is SGHAT and CDR2 is FQNNGV in the germline V gene. CDR3 size: 14 residues. Trimming stripped 5 bases from V and 5 bases from J, with 15 bases between. Complete variable domain (other parts from reference TRBV11-2 and TRBJ2-5): EAGVAQSPRYKIIEKRQSVAFWCNPISGHATLYWYQQILGQGPKLLIQFQNNGVVDDSQLPKDRFSAERLKGVDSTLKIQPAKLEDSAVYLCASSPTTPPETQYFGPGTRLLVL.

V gene TRBV6-1 combines with J gene TRBJ2-3, with TRBD2 identical over 11 bases. The CDR3 has 15 amino acids. With V trimmed by 7 bases and J by 5 bases, 8 bases remained unmatched. Germline loops: CDR1 MNHNS, CDR2 SASEGT. The CDR3 loop reads CASTKTSGSGDTQYF. Written as DNA, the CDR3 is TGTGCCAGCACCAAAACTAGCGGGAGTGGAGATACGCAGTATTTT.

J is TRBJ2-7 and V is TRBV7-2, with D possibly matching TRBD2 (7 bases). The CDR3 sequence is 16 residues long. Trimming shortened V by 0 bases and J by 1 base, and 13 bases separated the two germline ends. In germline, CDR1 is SGHTA, CDR2 FQGNSA. CDR3 DNA sequence: TGTGCCAGCAGCTTAGCGGGAGGGGGGCAGTCCTACGAGCAGTACTTC. It encodes CASSLAGGGQSYEQYF.

The gene calls are TRBV30 and TRBJ2-7; no reliable D call. Per the germline V gene, CDR1 is GTSNPN and CDR2 is SVGIG (reference sequence). The CDR3 extends over 13 amino acids. Trimming removed 0 bases at V and 6 bases at J, with 12 bases between. The CDR3 coding sequence is TGTGCCTGGAGTGTACGGTCTAGAGCCGAGCAGTACTTC. It is translated as CAWSVRSRAEQYF. Full variable domain (missing parts from reference TRBV30 and TRBJ2-7): SQTIHQWPATLVQPVGSPLSLECTVEGTSNPNLYWYRQAAGRGLQLLFYSVGIGQISSEVPQNLSASRPQDRQFILSSKKLLLSDSGFYLCAWSVRSRAEQYFGPGTRLTVT.

The rearrangement joins TRBV28 to TRBJ1-2, with 8 bases identical to TRBD1. Germline CDR1 MDHEN, CDR2 SYDVKM. The J segment lost 1 base and the V segment lost 4 bases, leaving 5 bases of the junction unmatched. The CDR3 extends over 15 amino acids. CDR3 nucleotides: TGTGCCAGCAGTTCGCAGGGGGCTGGTAACTATGGCTACACCTTC. Translation gives CASSSQGAGNYGYTF.

The CDR3 DNA sequence: TGTGCCAGCAGCTTACTACAGGACCGCACCGGGGAGCTGTTTTTT. Translation: CASSLLQDRTGELFF. This rearrangement joins TRBV7-9 to TRBJ2-2, with D tentatively TRBD1 (5 bases). The germline CDR1 and CDR2 sequences are SEHNR and FQNEAQ (reference sequence). With 2 bases removed from V and 4 bases from J, the gap between germline ends came to 11 bases. The CDR3 length is 15 residues.

The chain employs TRBV7-9 and TRBJ2-7, with TRBD1 matching 8 bases. The CDR3 has 15 amino acids. Germline CDR1 and CDR2: SEHNR and FQNEAQ (reference sequence). Unmatched junction bases numbered 6, after V lost 4 bases and J lost 1 base. CDR3 loop: CASSSRDRRSYEQYF. In DNA, the CDR3 is TGTGCCAGCAGCTCCCGGGACAGGAGATCCTACGAGCAGTACTTC.

The genes are TRBV5-1 and TRBJ2-6; TRBD1 or TRBD2 may be the D gene (5 bases each). V was pared by 6 bases and J by 8 bases, with 21 bases between. This CDR3 has 16 amino acids. Germline V CDR1 and CDR2: SGHRS, YFSETQ. CDR3 sequence reads: CASTFITGVGTNVLTF. The DNA of the CDR3 is TGCGCCAGCACCTTTATAACAGGTGTCGGGACCAACGTCCTGACTTTC. Looking up the rest from reference TRBV5-1 and TRBJ2-6 gives the full variable domain: KAGVTQTPRYLIKTRGQQVTLSCSPISGHRSVSWYQQTPGQGLQFLFEYFSETQRNKGNFPGRFSGRQFSNSRSEMNVSTLELGDSALYLCASTFITGVGTNVLTFGAGSRLTVL.

The chain combines TRBV6-5 with TRBJ1-5; D not certain. Trimming pared 6 bases from V and 5 bases from J, leaving 8 bases between. Per the germline V gene, CDR1 is MNHEY and CDR2 is SVGAGI. The CDR3 is made up of 12 amino acids. CDR3 sequence: CASSLLDQPQHF. DNA for the CDR3: TGTGCCAGCAGCCTCCTTGATCAGCCCCAGCATTTT.

The chain couples TRBV29-1 to TRBJ2-7; 8 nucleotides align to TRBD1. Germline trimming cut 2 bases from V and 7 bases from J; bases unmatched to any gene: 7. Germline V gene lookup returns CDR1 SQVTM and CDR2 ANQGSEA. The CDR3 runs 13 residues. The CDR3 sequence: CSVEPGQAREQYF. The CDR3 DNA sequence: TGCAGCGTTGAACCGGGACAGGCTCGGGAGCAGTACTTC.

J is TRBJ2-7 and V is TRBV28; D might be TRBD2 (5 bases). V was trimmed by 10 bases and J by 0 bases, leaving 19 bases between them. CDR3 size: 15 residues. The germline gives CDR1 MDHEN, CDR2 SYDVKM. CDR3 amino acids: CATLLLAGGSYEQYF. CDR3 bases: TGTGCCACCCTACTTCTAGCAGGAGGCTCCTACGAGCAGTACTTC.

In DNA form, the CDR3 reads TGTGCCAGCAGCCCGTTGGCGGGAGGGCCCGACGAGCAGTACTTC. As protein: CASSPLAGGPDEQYF. V gene TRBV7-6 combines with J gene TRBJ2-7; TRBD2 agrees at 9 bases. Germline CDR1 SGHVS, CDR2 FNYEAQ. V lost 5 bases and J lost 5; bases outside the gene matches: 10. This CDR3 is built from 15 residues.

The chain has TRBV6-5 and TRBJ1-1; D is unresolved. Trimming stripped 0 bases from V and 4 bases from J, with 6 bases between. The CDR3 contains 13 residues. CDR1 and CDR2 from the germline V gene are MNHEY and SVGAGI. CDR3 DNA: TGTGCCAGCAGTTACTCGAGAATCACTGAAGCTTTCTTT. It codes for CASSYSRITEAFF.

Details on this clone: A junction boundary mismatches the germline segment, possibly from a read error. The rearrangement joins TRBV29-1 to TRBJ2-5; possible D gene TRBD2, 7 bases. The germline gives CDR1 SQVTM, CDR2 ANQGSEA. The CDR3 has 13 amino acids. The chain's CDR3 is CSVAGSEGGESDF. The CDR3 nucleotides are TGCAGCGTTGCGGGGTCGGAGGGGGGGGAAAGTGACTTC.

V and J are TRBV5-4 and TRBJ1-2; 9 bases line up with TRBD1. Germline V CDR1 and CDR2: SGHNT, YYREEE (reference sequence). The CDR3 is 15 amino acids. The V segment lost 0 bases and the J segment 4 bases; nucleotides outside the gene matches: 4. In DNA form, the CDR3 reads TGTGCCAGCAGCTTGGGGGTGACAGGGGGCTATGGCTACACCTTC. Translated, it gives CASSLGVTGGYGYTF.

This chain connects TRBV6-5 to TRBJ2-3; D call uncertain. CDR3 length equals 15 residues. Trimming left V 3 bases short and J 0 bases short, with 10 bases between. CDR1 and CDR2 (germline): MNHEY, SVGAGI. CDR3 sequence reads: CASSYGRYSTDTQYF. For the CDR3, the DNA is TGTGCCAGCAGTTATGGCAGGTACAGCACAGATACGCAGTATTTT.

The chain recombines TRBV28 with TRBJ2-7; D perhaps matches TRBD2 (6 bases). The germline V and J ends were trimmed by 4 bases and 4 bases, with 14 bases remaining between them. The CDR3 is 14 amino acids. Per the germline V gene, CDR1 is MDHEN and CDR2 is SYDVKM. The CDR3 spells CASSYGGSGYEQYF. The CDR3 nucleotides read TGTGCCAGCAGTTACGGGGGTAGCGGATACGAGCAGTACTTC. The whole variable domain, filled in from reference TRBV28 and TRBJ2-7, reads DVKVTQSSRYLVKRTGEKVFLECVQDMDHENMFWYRQDPGLGLRLIYFSYDVKMKEKGDIPEGYSVSREKKERFSLILESASTNQTSMYLCASSYGGSGYEQYFGPGTRLTVT.

This chain joins TRBV10-2 and TRBJ1-1; no clear D. The CDR3 runs 14 residues. The germline V and J ends were trimmed by 0 bases and 1 base, with 6 bases remaining between them. Germline V gene lookup returns CDR1 WSHSY and CDR2 SAAADI. CDR3 region: CASSESEGNTEAFF. CDR3 bases: TGCGCCAGCAGTGAGTCAGAAGGGAACACTGAAGCTTTCTTT.

The rearrangement joins TRBV4-1 to TRBJ2-3, with unresolved D. The germline gives CDR1 MGHRA, CDR2 YSYEKL. Trimming left V 3 bases short and J 3 bases short, with 4 bases between. CDR3 size: 12 residues. The CDR3 protein is CASSQSTDTQYF. The CDR3 DNA follows: TGCGCCAGCAGCCAGTCTACAGATACGCAGTATTTT.

The rearrangement joins TRBV6-1 to TRBJ2-7; D uncertain. This CDR3 has 17 amino acids. Trimming took 4 bases from V and 6 from J, leaving 25 bases between them. Germline lookup yields CDR1 MNHNS and CDR2 SASEGT. The CDR3 here is CASSVRINERYRVEQYF. CDR3 bases: TGTGCCAGCAGTGTGAGAATTAATGAGAGGTATCGGGTCGAGCAGTACTTC.